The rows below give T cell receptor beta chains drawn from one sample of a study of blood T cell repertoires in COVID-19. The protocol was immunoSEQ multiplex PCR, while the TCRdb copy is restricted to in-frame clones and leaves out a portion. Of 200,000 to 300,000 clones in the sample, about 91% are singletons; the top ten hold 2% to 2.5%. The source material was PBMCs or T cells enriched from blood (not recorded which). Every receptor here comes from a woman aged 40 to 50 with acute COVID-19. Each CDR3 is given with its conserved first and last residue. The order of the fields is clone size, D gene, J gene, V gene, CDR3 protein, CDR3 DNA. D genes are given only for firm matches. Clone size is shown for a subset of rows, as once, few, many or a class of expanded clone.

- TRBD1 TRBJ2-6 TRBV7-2 CASSLGQGGGANVLTF TGTGCCAGCAGCTTAGGACAGGGGGGAGGGGCCAACGTCCTGACTTTC
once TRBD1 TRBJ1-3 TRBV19 CASAGTGDSGNTIYF TGTGCCAGTGCCGGGACAGGGGACTCTGGAAACACCATATATTTT
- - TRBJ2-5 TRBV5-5 CASSFYNRTVQETQYF TGTGCCAGCAGCTTCTATAACCGGACAGTACAAGAGACCCAGTACTTC
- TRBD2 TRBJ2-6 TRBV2 CAPGGPSGANVLTF TGTGCCCCGGGAGGCCCGTCTGGGGCCAACGTCCTGACTTTC
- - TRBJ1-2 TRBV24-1 CATSEAGGYTF TGTGCCACCAGTGAGGCGGGTGGCTACACCTTC
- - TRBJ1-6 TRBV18 CASSPAGVGRSPLHF TGTGCCAGCTCACCAGCAGGGGTGGGACGTTCACCCCTCCACTTT
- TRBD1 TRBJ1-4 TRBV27 CASRRRQGLEEKLFF TGTGCCAGCAGGCGCCGACAGGGATTGGAGGAAAAACTGTTTTTT
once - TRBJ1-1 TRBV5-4 CASSFGGSNTEAFF TGTGCCAGCAGCTTTGGGGGGTCGAACACTGAAGCTTTCTTT
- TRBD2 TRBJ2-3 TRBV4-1 CASSQGGGLAGTDTQYF TGCGCCAGCAGCCAAGGAGGGGGGCTAGCGGGAACAGATACGCAGTATTTT
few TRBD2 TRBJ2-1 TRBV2 CASSEETSGYNEQFF TGTGCCAGCAGTGAAGAGACTAGCGGGTACAATGAGCAGTTCTTC
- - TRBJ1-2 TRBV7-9 CASSKDSPYGYTF TGTGCCAGCAGTAAGGACAGCCCCTATGGCTACACCTTC
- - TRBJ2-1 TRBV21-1 CASSKEAGGNEQFF TGTGCCAGCAGCAAAGAAGCGGGAGGGAATGAGCAGTTCTTC
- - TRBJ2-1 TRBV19 CASSIRSSTSDEQFF TGTGCCAGTAGTATTAGGTCTAGCACCTCGGATGAGCAGTTCTTC
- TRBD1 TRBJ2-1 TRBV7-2 CASSLWGTGYNEQFF TGTGCCAGCAGCTTATGGGGGACAGGGTACAATGAGCAGTTCTTC
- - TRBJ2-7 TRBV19 CASSIGGTRYEQYF TGTGCCAGTAGTATAGGGGGGACTCGCTACGAGCAGTACTTC
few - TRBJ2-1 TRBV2 CASSGRAFDEQFF TGTGCCAGCAGTGGGAGGGCCTTCGATGAGCAGTTCTTC
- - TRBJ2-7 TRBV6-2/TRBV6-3 CASSRQETYEQYF TGTGCCAGCAGCCGTCAGGAAACCTACGAGCAGTACTTC
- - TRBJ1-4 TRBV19 CASSPGAGIAKLFF TGTGCCAGTAGTCCGGGTGCAGGGATTGCAAAACTGTTTTTT
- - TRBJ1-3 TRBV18 CASSPTAGSLGGNTIYF TGTGCCAGCTCACCGACGGCGGGCAGTCTCGGCGGAAACACCATATATTTT
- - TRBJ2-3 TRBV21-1 CASSKKSRPRESPDTQYF TGTGCCAGCAGCAAAAAATCCCGTCCCCGGGAGAGCCCAGATACGCAGTATTTT
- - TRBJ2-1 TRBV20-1 CSASRGWTEQFF TGCAGTGCTAGTAGGGGGTGGACTGAGCAGTTCTTC
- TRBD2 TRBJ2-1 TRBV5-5 CASSLGAGGSYNEQFF TGTGCCAGCAGCTTGGGGGCCGGCGGGAGCTACAATGAGCAGTTCTTC
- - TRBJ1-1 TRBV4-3 CASSRSGAARNTEAFF TGCGCCAGCAGCCGATCAGGGGCCGCGAGGAACACTGAAGCTTTCTTT
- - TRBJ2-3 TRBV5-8 CASGTYRTDTQYF TGTGCCAGCGGGACATACCGCACAGATACGCAGTATTTT
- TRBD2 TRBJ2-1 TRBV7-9 CASSLRIAGYSYNEQFF TGTGCCAGCAGCTTAAGGATAGCGGGGTACTCCTACAATGAGCAGTTCTTC
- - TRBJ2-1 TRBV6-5 CASSYARVRDEQFF TGTGCCAGCAGTTACGCCAGGGTTAGGGATGAGCAGTTCTTC
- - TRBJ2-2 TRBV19 CASTTLGTPNTGELFF TGTGCCAGTACCACCCTCGGGACACCGAACACCGGGGAGCTGTTTTTT
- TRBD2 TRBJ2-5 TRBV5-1 CASGYQDGGETQYF TGCGCCAGCGGATACCAGGACGGGGGGGAGACCCAGTACTTC
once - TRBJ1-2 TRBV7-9 CASSLDSYGYTF TGTGCCAGCAGCTTAGACAGCTATGGCTACACCTTC
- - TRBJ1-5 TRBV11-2 CASSFSDGGGPWQPQHF TGTGCCAGCAGCTTTAGCGACGGCGGGGGGCCGTGGCAGCCCCAGCATTTT
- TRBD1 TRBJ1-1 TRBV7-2 CASSLAGTGEGAFF TGTGCCAGCAGCCTAGCCGGGACAGGGGAAGGTGCTTTCTTT
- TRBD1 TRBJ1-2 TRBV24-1 CATSDTGQGTGYTF TGTGCCACCAGTGATACGGGACAGGGGACGGGCTACACCTTC
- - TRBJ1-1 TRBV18 CASSPSPGLGRDTEAFF TGTGCCAGCTCACCTTCCCCGGGACTTGGCAGGGACACTGAAGCTTTCTTT
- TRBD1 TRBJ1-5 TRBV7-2 CASSFSGTGSNQPQHF TGTGCCAGCAGCTTCTCCGGGACAGGGTCCAATCAGCCCCAGCATTTT
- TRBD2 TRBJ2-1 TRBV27 CASSRLTSGRAAEQFF TGTGCCAGCAGTCGGCTCACTAGCGGGAGGGCCGCTGAGCAGTTCTTC
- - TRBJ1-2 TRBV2 CASGRAGNYGYTF TGTGCCAGCGGTCGGGCGGGTAACTATGGCTACACCTTC
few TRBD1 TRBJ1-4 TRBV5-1 CASSLAIRDRGFEKLFF TGCGCCAGCAGCTTGGCCATTCGGGACAGGGGTTTTGAAAAACTGTTTTTT
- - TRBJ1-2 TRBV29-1 CSGYSVYGYTF TGCAGCGGGTACAGTGTCTATGGCTACACCTTC
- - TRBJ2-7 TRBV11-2 CASSLRRAYEQYF TGTGCCAGCAGCCTCCGCAGGGCCTACGAGCAGTACTTC
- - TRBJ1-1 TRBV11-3 CASSRRVSEAFF TGTGCCAGCAGCCGGAGAGTCTCTGAAGCTTTCTTT
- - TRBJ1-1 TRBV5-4 CASSLASGPNTEAFF TGTGCCAGCAGCTTGGCGTCAGGGCCGAACACTGAAGCTTTCTTT
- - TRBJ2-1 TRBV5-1 CASSLSLLRDEQFF TGCGCCAGCAGCTTGTCCCTTTTACGGGATGAGCAGTTCTTC
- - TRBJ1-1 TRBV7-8 CASSHYGTQAFF TGTGCCAGCAGCCACTACGGGACACAAGCTTTCTTT